The 10 T cell receptor beta chains presented below share a single source sample, sequenced in a study of T-cell reconstitution after alpha-beta-depleted transplantation in children. This sample's TCRbeta library carried unique molecular identifier barcodes. Each CDR3 protein gets one entry after TCRdb re-called the PCR reads with MiXCR. Among approximately 270,000 distinct CDR3 sequences listed, more than 20% were seen once. Source: PBMCs, mostly from graft donor cells, taken 360 days after TCRalphabeta/CD19-depleted stem cell transplant. The receptors derive from a female patient aged 2 to 10 who had a stem cell transplant for congenital amegakaryocytic thrombocytopenia, so the T cells may come from the graft donor.

This rearrangement joins TRBV5-1 to TRBJ2-1, with D tentatively TRBD1 (5 bases). The CDR3 loop spans 14 amino acids. Between the trimmed V and J ends, which lost 0 bases and 4 bases, there was a span of 8 bases. The germline CDR1 and CDR2 sequences are SGHRS and YFSETQ. CDR3 nucleotide sequence: TGCGCCAGCAGCTTGGTTGACAGATACAATGAGCAGTTCTTC. It codes for CASSLVDRYNEQFF.

The gene calls are TRBV3-1 and TRBJ1-3; D remains unclear. The CDR3 consists of 15 residues. Germline V gene sequence: CDR1 LGHDT, CDR2 YNNKEL (reference sequence). V shed 2 bases and J shed 3 bases, with 11 bases lying between them. The CDR3 region has the DNA TGTGCCAGCAGCCAAAGGCGGAGCGGTGGAAACACCATATATTTT. Translation: CASSQRRSGGNTIYF.

The chain recombines TRBV4-2 with TRBJ2-7, with 11 bases that match TRBD2. The V gene's germline CDR1 is LGHNA and CDR2 YNFKEQ. The CDR3 is made up of 16 amino acids. With 1 base clipped from V and 0 bases from J, the junction kept 2 bases outside the gene matches. The CDR3 spells CASSQGTSGSSYEQYF. As DNA, the CDR3 is TGTGCCAGCAGCCAAGGAACTAGCGGGAGCTCCTACGAGCAGTACTTC.

This clonotype was seen more than once but under ten times. This chain joins TRBV10-3 and TRBJ2-3; D gene ambiguous. Trimming cost V 5 bases and J 2 bases, with 14 bases left between them. The V gene's germline CDR1 is ENHRY and CDR2 SYGVKD. CDR3 length: 15 amino acids. CDR3 region: CAISNKGPPTDTQYF. CDR3 coding DNA: TGTGCCATCAGTAACAAAGGACCGCCCACAGATACGCAGTATTTT.

This clonotype was counted between two and nine times. The chain couples TRBV5-1 to TRBJ1-4; D not resolved. The CDR3 runs 16 residues. Germline V gene lookup returns CDR1 SGHRS and CDR2 YFSETQ. The ends were cut back, 0 bases at V and 4 bases at J, with 13 bases in the middle. This CDR3 reads CASSLAGRPDNEKLFF. The CDR3 DNA reads as TGCGCCAGCAGCTTGGCCGGGCGTCCCGATAATGAAAAACTGTTTTTT.

The rearrangement uses TRBV11-2 and TRBJ2-1, with D possibly being TRBD2 (5 bases). Germline lookup yields CDR1 SGHAT and CDR2 FQNNGV. V lost 4 bases to trimming and J lost 5 bases, with 18 bases between them. This CDR3 comprises 16 residues. CDR3 loop: CASSSIGLAMHNEQFF. CDR3 in DNA: TGTGCCAGCAGCTCGATCGGGCTAGCTATGCACAATGAGCAGTTCTTC.

A few counts support this clonotype. The rearrangement uses TRBV7-6 and TRBJ2-1, with a weak D call TRBD1 (5 bases). This CDR3 is 13 amino acids long. The V gene's germline CDR1 is SGHVS and CDR2 FNYEAQ. V dropped 5 bases and J dropped 8 bases, with 13 bases sitting between them. The CDR3 bases are TGTGCCAGCAGCCCCTCTTGGGGCGATGAGCAGTTCTTC. This sequence encodes CASSPSWGDEQFF.

This clonotype came up a few times. The CDR3 DNA reads TGTGCCACCAGTGACCCGCGACGGAACCAAGAGACCCAGTACTTC. It is translated as CATSDPRRNQETQYF. This chain connects TRBV24-1 to TRBJ2-5, with D unclear. Germline V lookup: CDR1 KGHDR, CDR2 SFDVKD. The CDR3 has 15 residues. V was clipped by 4 bases and J by 0 bases, with 11 bases between them.

This clonotype has only a few counts. This chain joins TRBV4-1 and TRBJ2-7; a possible D gene is TRBD2 (6 bases). The CDR3 spans 13 residues. Deletions cut 5 bases from V and 3 bases from J, with 11 bases between. Germline V gene lookup returns CDR1 MGHRA and CDR2 YSYEKL. CDR3 nucleotide sequence: TGCGCCAGCAGCTCGGGGGAAGGCTACGAGCAGTACTTC. Translation gives CASSSGEGYEQYF.

The V gene is TRBV7-8, the J gene TRBJ2-1; TRBD2 agrees at 12 bases. CDR1 SGHVS and CDR2 FQNEAQ come from the germline V gene. V lost 6 bases and J lost 7; bases outside the gene matches: 10. The CDR3 extends over 16 amino acids. CDR3 sequence: CASSLRLAGVRNEQFF. Here the CDR3 DNA reads TGTGCCAGCAGTCTCAGACTAGCGGGAGTGAGGAATGAGCAGTTCTTC.